This T cell receptor (beta chain) was identified in a study of T cells in Graves' hyperthyroidism and ophthalmopathy (dated by TCRdb to about 2019). For the study in its entirety: Peripheral blood was collected at initial diagnosis, before any treatment. A discovery cohort of fewer than 110 patients, approximately 45 with Graves' ophthalmopathy and more than 55 with stable Graves' hyperthyroidism, was used to find distinguishing TCR V-J signatures. Prospective prediction of ophthalmopathy was tested in an independent validation cohort of 18 to 20 hyperthyroidism patients and 15 to 17 patients who later progressed to ophthalmopathy. The roughly 94 discovery patients were randomly split 7:3 into training and test sets. The study also compared thyroid tissue and blood T-cell repertoires from roughly 6 Graves' hyperthyroidism patients. After sampling, hyperthyroidism patients received methimazole starting at 30 mg daily, and ophthalmopathy patients received high-dose intravenous methylprednisolone. According to the paper, TCR Vbeta CDR3 sequencing was carried out on 120 to 150 peripheral blood samples, which came from approximately 41 ophthalmopathy, fewer than 80 hyperthyroidism and approximately 17 progressor patients. Overall study outcomes, separate from this receptor: Most expanded thyroid clonotypes (frequency above 0.001) were also found in blood, which suggests that blood repertoires may mirror thyroid immune responses. No statistical method was used to fix the sample size in advance, and group allocation was not hidden from the investigators. In validation, the model predicted progression to ophthalmopathy with 55% to 71% sensitivity and 72.22% specificity, a median of around 6.6 months before onset. Ophthalmopathy was separated from stable hyperthyroidism by a 13 V-J signature model, with around 90% sensitivity and roughly 81% specificity obtained in cross-validation and 80%/75% obtained in testing.

The TCR beta CDR3 regions were amplified from RNA transcripts. For the first round of RT-PCR on the TCR CDR3, the HTBI primer set was used together with the Qiagen OneStep RT-PCR kit. A second multiplex PCR round built the libraries, followed by size selection and purification. The libraries were sequenced on an Illumina HiSeq2000 using paired-end 100 bp reads. Per the authors' processing: SOAPnuke was used to process the raw data, with reads discarded if the reads contained adapters or uncalled bases, had a mean Phred below 15, or lacked an exact constant-primer or identifier match. High-quality paired reads were merged using COPE v1.2.5, and each unique nucleotide sequence was defined as a clonotype. MiTCR v1.1 was used to align the clonotypes against IMGT TRBV, TRBD and TRBJ reference segments. The analysis included only V-J combinations with a frequency above 0.0001, which together covered around 99% of the repertoires. A TCS score was defined as the ratio of F50 (clonal expansion) to E x V (chaos), with BLOSUM62-based TCRdist applied between CDR3 peptides within each V-J. Welch's t-statistics and random forest reduced some 510 V-J features to roughly 13, which were used in a naive Bayes classifier (R e1071). TCRdb redid the processing of the public reads, applying fastp at Q25 and MiXCR, and retained in-frame beta chains. Records with the same CDR3 protein are collapsed into one entry carrying the most frequent genes and DNA. TCRdb, rather than the study authors, made the V and J calls. In this sample the table shows about 400,000 distinct CDR3 sequences, approximately 15% of which occur a single time. The ten largest clones take up approximately 32% of the sample.

Sequences SNHLY (CDR1) and FYNNEI (CDR2) are obtained from the germline V gene. Measured from the cysteine to the phenylalanine, the CDR3 is 13 residues long. Only CDR3 DNA remains: 39 bases, in frame from the first base. V is pared back by 6 bases and J by 3 bases, with 12 bases lying between the germline termini. Graves' hyperthyroidism was defined as stable when no progression to ophthalmopathy occurred over 18 months of follow-up. Hyperthyroidism patients were aged 18 to 65 years and newly diagnosed, with disease duration of less than 2 months. Exclusion was applied to patients with uncontrolled infections, other autoimmune diseases, pregnancy or lactation. Diagnoses were based on clinical symptoms, serum thyroxine and TRAb, thyroid ultrasound and orbital computed tomography. PBMCs were isolated from about 10 ml of fresh peripheral blood by Ficoll-Paque density gradient centrifugation. Total RNA was extracted with Trizol reagent, and quality was checked on an Agilent 2100 Bioanalyzer.

Concerning this clonotype itself: Its recognized antigen is unknown. Per-nucleotide qualities are absent, and no much larger clonotype sits a single base away.

Sequences were obtained from blood. This receptor was obtained from a woman aged 25 to 39 with Graves' hyperthyroidism. This sequence uses TRBV2 and TRBJ2-7, with the D gene possibly TRBD1 or TRBD2, each one fitting 5 bases. The CDR3 protein is CASRRDPLYEQYF. Read as DNA, the sequence is TGTGCCAGCAGGAGGGACCCCCTCTACGAGCAGTACTTC.